These 2 T cell receptor beta chains share one sample of origin, sequenced in a study of response to subunit inactivated influenza vaccine. TCRdb itself ran the RT-PCR reads through MiXCR, one entry per CDR3 protein. The data hold 400,000 to 650,000 distinct CDR3 sequences, with approximately 7.7% observed a single time. The sample in question was PBMCs from blood, obtained 23 to 25 months after vaccination. Receptors were obtained from a man between 50 and 75 years old who received an inactivated influenza vaccine.

This clonotype was recorded many times. V and J are TRBV20-1 and TRBJ1-1; D uncertain. This CDR3 has 12 residues. Germline loops: CDR1 DFQATT, CDR2 SNEGSKA (reference sequence). V shed 3 bases and J shed 1 base, with 6 bases lying between them. Here the CDR3 DNA reads TGCAGTGCTAGCAGAACGAACACTGAAGCTTTCTTT. Amino acids: CSASRTNTEAFF.

This clonotype was seen repeatedly, ten times or more. This chain uses TRBV6-1 with TRBJ1-1; tentatively, D is TRBD1 (5 bases). Trimming took 3 bases from V and 5 from J, leaving 16 bases between them. Per the germline V gene, CDR1 is MNHNS and CDR2 is SASEGT. The CDR3 extends over 15 amino acids. The CDR3 DNA reads as TGTGCCAGCAGTGACACCTCAGGGAGGAGGACTGAAGCTTTCTTT. Its protein product is CASSDTSGRRTEAFF.